This entry concerns a single TCR beta chain. These data come from a study of blood T cell repertoires in COVID-19. Study context: T cells, B-cell-depleted T cells, or PBMCs supplied cDNA or gDNA.

The CDR3 runs 13 residues. V gave up 3 bases and J gave up 7 bases, with 12 bases separating them. How the authors handled the data: Reference gene primers were amplified, and this amplification served to estimate nucleated cell counts. Some clones are missing from TCRdb's copy, which holds only in-frame ones; the method was immunoSEQ multiplex PCR. The V and J calls and the clone size are those of that table, but D and trimming were determined from the DNA. The sample has some 200,000 clones; 87% are singletons. Those enrolled, adults aged about 18 to 95 years, came from some 25 US areas. Cohort assignment relied on participant-reported clinical history.

The sequence came from a man between 18 and 29 years old with acute COVID-19. The chain is built from TRBV12-3 or TRBV12-4 and TRBJ1-1; no definite D call. The sequenced sample consisted of PBMCs or T cells enriched from blood (not recorded which). The CDR3 nucleotides are TGTGCCAGCAGTTTTAGCCAGATGTATGAAGCTTTCTTT. It encodes CASSFSQMYEAFF.